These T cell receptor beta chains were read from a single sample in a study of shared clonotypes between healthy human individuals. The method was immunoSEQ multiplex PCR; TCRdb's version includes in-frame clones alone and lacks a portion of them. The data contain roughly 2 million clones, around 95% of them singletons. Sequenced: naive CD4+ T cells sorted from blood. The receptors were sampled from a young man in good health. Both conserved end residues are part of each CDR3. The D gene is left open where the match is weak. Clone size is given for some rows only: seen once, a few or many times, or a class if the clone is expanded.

CDR3: CASSQGSRAAYEQYF
DNA: TGCGCCAGCAGCCAAGGGAGCAGGGCAGCCTACGAGCAGTACTTC
size: NA
J: TRBJ2-7
D: NA
V: TRBV4-3

CDR3: CASSLTNTEAFF
DNA: TGTGCCAGCAGCCTGACGAACACTGAAGCTTTCTTT
size: NA
J: TRBJ1-1
D: NA
V: TRBV5-5

CDR3: CASSYRDPRTETQYF
DNA: TGTGCCAGCAGTTACAGGGACCCCCGGACGGAGACCCAGTACTTC
size: NA
J: TRBJ2-5
D: NA
V: TRBV6-6

CDR3: CASSLTGTLAKNIQYF
DNA: TGTGCCAGCAGTTTAACCGGGACACTAGCCAAAAACATTCAGTACTTC
size: NA
J: TRBJ2-4
D: NA
V: TRBV6-6

CDR3: CASSFVENEQYF
DNA: TGTGCCAGCAGTTTTGTAGAAAACGAGCAGTACTTC
size: NA
J: TRBJ2-7
D: NA
V: TRBV28

CDR3: CASSVGTKETQYF
DNA: TGTGCCAGCAGTGTAGGGACTAAAGAGACCCAGTACTTC
size: NA
J: TRBJ2-5
D: TRBD2
V: TRBV6-1

CDR3: CSVEGRGTNYGYTF
DNA: TGCAGCGTTGAGGGTCGGGGCACTAACTATGGCTACACCTTC
size: NA
J: TRBJ1-2
D: NA
V: TRBV29-1

CDR3: CASSLVASPPTQYF
DNA: TGCGCCAGCAGCTTGGTGGCTAGCCCTCCCACCCAGTACTTC
size: NA
J: TRBJ2-5
D: NA
V: TRBV5-1

CDR3: CASSFARTDNEKLFF
DNA: TGTGCCAGCAGCTTTGCCCGGACAGATAATGAAAAACTGTTTTTT
size: NA
J: TRBJ1-4
D: NA
V: TRBV7-3

CDR3: CASSPLGRDDGYTF
DNA: TGTGCCAGCAGTCCCTTGGGCAGGGATGATGGCTACACCTTC
size: NA
J: TRBJ1-2
D: NA
V: TRBV25-1

CDR3: CASSPPRVRSDTQFF
DNA: TGTGCCAGCAGCCCCCCCCGGGTTCGTTCGGACACGCAGTTCTTC
size: once
J: TRBJ2-1
D: NA
V: TRBV7-9

CDR3: CASSPGTDSGNTIYF
DNA: TGTGCCAGCAGCCCCGGGACGGATTCTGGAAACACCATATATTTT
size: NA
J: TRBJ1-3
D: NA
V: TRBV11-2

CDR3: CASSLLGEAFF
DNA: TGTGCCAGCAGCTTGTTGGGTGAAGCTTTCTTT
size: NA
J: TRBJ1-1
D: NA
V: TRBV5-4

CDR3: CASQAVSLVQDTQYF
DNA: TGTGCCAGCCAAGCTGTATCACTAGTTCAAGATACGCAGTATTTT
size: once
J: TRBJ2-3
D: NA
V: TRBV28

CDR3: CASSLLGEPQHF
DNA: TGTGCCAGCAGCTTGTTGGGGGAGCCCCAGCATTTT
size: NA
J: TRBJ1-5
D: NA
V: TRBV27

CDR3: CASSVTASNQPQHF
DNA: TGTGCCAGCAGTGTAACAGCTAGCAATCAGCCCCAGCATTTT
size: once
J: TRBJ1-5
D: NA
V: TRBV28

CDR3: CASSLRGGSSYEQYF
DNA: TGCGCCAGCAGCTTGAGAGGGGGCAGCTCCTACGAGCAGTACTTC
size: NA
J: TRBJ2-7
D: TRBD1
V: TRBV5-1

CDR3: CASRNLGGEKGNQPQHF
DNA: TGTGCCAGCAGGAACTTGGGGGGGGAGAAGGGCAATCAGCCCCAGCATTTT
size: NA
J: TRBJ1-5
D: NA
V: TRBV28

CDR3: CASSQEGGGRGSNEQFF
DNA: TGCGCCAGCAGCCAAGAGGGAGGTGGCAGGGGAAGTAATGAGCAGTTCTTC
size: NA
J: TRBJ2-1
D: NA
V: TRBV4-3

CDR3: CASSVTGRNTEAFF
DNA: TGTGCCAGCAGCGTAACGGGACGGAACACTGAAGCTTTCTTT
size: NA
J: TRBJ1-1
D: NA
V: TRBV2

CDR3: CASSQQGQRGVSTNEKLFF
DNA: TGCGCCAGCAGCCAACAGGGCCAAAGGGGGGTTTCAACTAATGAAAAACTGTTTTTT
size: NA
J: TRBJ1-4
D: NA
V: TRBV4-3

CDR3: CASSRDSNTGELFF
DNA: TGTGCCAGCAGCAGGGACAGTAACACCGGGGAGCTGTTTTTT
size: once
J: TRBJ2-2
D: TRBD1
V: TRBV11-3

CDR3: CASSVGGRVNTGELFF
DNA: TGTGCCAGCAGCGTAGGGGGAAGGGTGAACACCGGGGAGCTGTTTTTT
size: NA
J: TRBJ2-2
D: NA
V: TRBV9

CDR3: CASSLMTVNTEAFF
DNA: TGTGCCAGCAGCTTGATGACAGTGAACACTGAAGCTTTCTTT
size: NA
J: TRBJ1-1
D: NA
V: TRBV7-2

CDR3: CASTFLSGINYEQYF
DNA: TGTGCCAGCACTTTTCTTAGCGGGATTAACTACGAGCAGTACTTC
size: NA
J: TRBJ2-7
D: TRBD2
V: TRBV6-6

CDR3: CASSQDLAALGHEQYF
DNA: TGCGCCAGCAGCCAAGATCTTGCGGCCCTCGGGCACGAGCAGTACTTC
size: NA
J: TRBJ2-7
D: NA
V: TRBV4-1

CDR3: CASSLIGDNQPQHF
DNA: TGCGCCAGCAGCTTGATTGGGGACAATCAGCCCCAGCATTTT
size: NA
J: TRBJ1-5
D: NA
V: TRBV5-1

CDR3: CASRQTVGGYTF
DNA: TGTGCCAGCAGGCAAACGGTGGGTGGCTACACCTTC
size: NA
J: TRBJ1-2
D: NA
V: TRBV6-5

CDR3: CASSQELDFFTDTQYF
DNA: TGTGCCAGCAGCCAAGAGCTAGATTTCTTTACAGATACGCAGTATTTT
size: NA
J: TRBJ2-3
D: NA
V: TRBV4-2

CDR3: CASSASSYEQYF
DNA: TGTGCCAGCAGCGCAAGCTCCTACGAGCAGTACTTC
size: NA
J: TRBJ2-7
D: NA
V: TRBV9

CDR3: CASNPGPVNTEAFF
DNA: TGTGCCAGCAACCCGGGACCGGTGAACACTGAAGCTTTCTTT
size: NA
J: TRBJ1-1
D: NA
V: TRBV28

CDR3: CAIMSGGGGANVLTF
DNA: TGTGCCATCATGTCAGGGGGCGGTGGGGCCAACGTCCTGACTTTC
size: NA
J: TRBJ2-6
D: TRBD1
V: TRBV10-3

CDR3: CASSYSRGRNTIYF
DNA: TGTGCCAGCAGTTACTCGAGGGGGAGAAACACCATATATTTT
size: NA
J: TRBJ1-3
D: NA
V: TRBV6-5

CDR3: CALGLADRDTQYF
DNA: TGTGCCCTCGGACTAGCCGACCGGGATACGCAGTATTTT
size: NA
J: TRBJ2-3
D: TRBD2
V: TRBV5-4

CDR3: CSGGDRAGEQYF
DNA: TGCAGCGGGGGGGACAGGGCGGGCGAGCAGTACTTC
size: NA
J: TRBJ2-7
D: TRBD1
V: TRBV29-1

CDR3: CAISDQGKTQYF
DNA: TGTGCCATCAGTGACCAGGGGAAGACCCAGTACTTC
size: NA
J: TRBJ2-5
D: NA
V: TRBV10-3

CDR3: CASSGLDRWEKLFF
DNA: TGTGCCAGCAGTGGTCTTGACCGATGGGAAAAACTGTTTTTT
size: NA
J: TRBJ1-4
D: NA
V: TRBV6-1

CDR3: CASNLDGDQPQHF
DNA: TGTGCCAGCAACCTCGACGGAGATCAGCCCCAGCATTTT
size: NA
J: TRBJ1-5
D: NA
V: TRBV9

CDR3: CASSRTGGAYEQYF
DNA: TGCGCCAGCAGCCGGACAGGGGGAGCCTACGAGCAGTACTTC
size: NA
J: TRBJ2-7
D: TRBD1
V: TRBV5-1

CDR3: CSVGRGYEQYF
DNA: TGCAGCGTAGGGCGGGGTTACGAGCAGTACTTC
size: NA
J: TRBJ2-7
D: NA
V: TRBV29-1

CDR3: CASSPSGSATNEKLFF
DNA: TGCGCCAGCAGCCCGTCGGGGAGTGCAACTAATGAAAAACTGTTTTTT
size: once
J: TRBJ1-4
D: NA
V: TRBV5-1

CDR3: CASSPRQVENQPQHF
DNA: TGTGCCAGCAGTCCCCGACAGGTTGAAAATCAGCCCCAGCATTTT
size: NA
J: TRBJ1-5
D: NA
V: TRBV6-5

CDR3: CASSGISGTGTYNSPLHF
DNA: TGCGCCAGCAGTGGGATTTCCGGGACAGGGACTTATAATTCACCCCTCCACTTT
size: NA
J: TRBJ1-6
D: TRBD1
V: TRBV10-1

CDR3: CASSFRGGLPIYGYTF
DNA: TGTGCCAGCAGCTTTCGCGGAGGGCTGCCGATCTATGGCTACACCTTC
size: NA
J: TRBJ1-2
D: NA
V: TRBV5-6